This TCR beta chain was sequenced in a study of Graves' ophthalmopathy and Graves' hyperthyroidism. Study-wide context: Investigators collected peripheral blood at initial diagnosis, before any treatment was given.

This clonotype was seen at least ten times. The antigen is not known. Amplification from RNA transcripts yielded the TCR beta CDR3 regions. HTBI primers primed a first-round RT-PCR, and a second-round multiplex PCR followed. TCRdb used MiXCR to reprocess the multiplex PCR reads, holding one entry per CDR3 protein. The table has 150,000 or so distinct CDR3 sequences, less than 45% seen once. Enrollment excluded any patients with other autoimmune diseases, uncontrolled infections, pregnancy or lactation. Study-wide results and limits: It was with around 71% sensitivity and just under 75% specificity that the model predicted ophthalmopathy progression. A 13-signature model separated ophthalmopathy from stable hyperthyroidism, just over 85% sensitivity, 80% to 83% specificity.

The V and J ends lost 11 bases and 5 bases respectively, with 19 bases between them. The CDR3 totals 14 residues. CDR1 and CDR2 from the germline V gene are MNHNS and SASEGT. The origin of this receptor is a woman in her 40s with Graves' ophthalmopathy. The chain couples TRBV6-1 to TRBJ1-3; D perhaps matches TRBD1 (5 bases). What was sequenced was peripheral blood. CDR3 protein: CAVSSTGRRNTIYF. As DNA, the CDR3 is TGTGCCGTATCTAGCACAGGACGTAGAAACACCATATATTTT.